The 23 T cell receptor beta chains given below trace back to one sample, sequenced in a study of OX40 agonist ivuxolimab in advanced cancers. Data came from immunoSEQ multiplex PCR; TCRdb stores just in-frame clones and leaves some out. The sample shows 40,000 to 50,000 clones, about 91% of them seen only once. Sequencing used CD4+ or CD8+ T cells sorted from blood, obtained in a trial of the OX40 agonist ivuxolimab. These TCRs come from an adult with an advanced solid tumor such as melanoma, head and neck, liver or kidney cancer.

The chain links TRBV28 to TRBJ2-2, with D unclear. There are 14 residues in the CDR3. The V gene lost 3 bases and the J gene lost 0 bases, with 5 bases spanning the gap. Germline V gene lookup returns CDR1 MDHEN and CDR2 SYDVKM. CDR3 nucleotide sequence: TGTGCCAGCAGTTTTTTCACGAACACCGGGGAGCTGTTTTTT. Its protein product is CASSFFTNTGELFF. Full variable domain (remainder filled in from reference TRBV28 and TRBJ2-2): DVKVTQSSRYLVKRTGEKVFLECVQDMDHENMFWYRQDPGLGLRLIYFSYDVKMKEKGDIPEGYSVSREKKERFSLILESASTNQTSMYLCASSFFTNTGELFFGEGSRLTVL.

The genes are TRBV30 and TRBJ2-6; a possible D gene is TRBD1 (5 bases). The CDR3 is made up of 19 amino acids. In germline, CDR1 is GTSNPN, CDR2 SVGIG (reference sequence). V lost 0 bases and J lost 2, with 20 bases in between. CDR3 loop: CAWSVLPPVSRAGANVLTF. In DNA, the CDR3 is TGTGCCTGGAGTGTACTCCCCCCTGTGTCCAGGGCTGGGGCCAACGTCCTGACTTTC.

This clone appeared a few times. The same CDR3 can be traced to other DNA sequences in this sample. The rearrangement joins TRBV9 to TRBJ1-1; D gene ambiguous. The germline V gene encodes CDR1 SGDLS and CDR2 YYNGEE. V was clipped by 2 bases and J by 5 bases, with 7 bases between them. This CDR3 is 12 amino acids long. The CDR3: CASSVGGTEAFF. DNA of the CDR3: TGTGCCAGCAGCGTCGGAGGTACTGAAGCTTTCTTT.

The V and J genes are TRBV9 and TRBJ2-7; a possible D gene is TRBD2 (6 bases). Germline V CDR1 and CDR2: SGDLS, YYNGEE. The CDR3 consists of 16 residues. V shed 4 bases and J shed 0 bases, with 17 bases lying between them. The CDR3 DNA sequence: TGTGCCAGCAGCCCAACCGGGACTCGGAGCTCCTACGAGCAGTACTTC. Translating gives CASSPTGTRSSYEQYF.

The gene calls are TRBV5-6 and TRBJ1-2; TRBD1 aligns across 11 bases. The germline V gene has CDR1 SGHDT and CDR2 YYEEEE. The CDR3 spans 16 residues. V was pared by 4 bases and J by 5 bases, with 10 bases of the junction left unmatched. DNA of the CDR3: TGTGCCAGCAGCGCTGGACAGGGGGCGGAGTATTATGGCTACACCTTC. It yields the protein CASSAGQGAEYYGYTF. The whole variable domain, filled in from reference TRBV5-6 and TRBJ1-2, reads DAGVTQSPTHLIKTRGQQVTLRCSPKSGHDTVSWYQQALGQGPQFIFQYYEEEERQRGNFPDRFSGHQFPNYSSELNVNALLLGDSALYLCASSAGQGAEYYGYTFGSGTRLTVV.

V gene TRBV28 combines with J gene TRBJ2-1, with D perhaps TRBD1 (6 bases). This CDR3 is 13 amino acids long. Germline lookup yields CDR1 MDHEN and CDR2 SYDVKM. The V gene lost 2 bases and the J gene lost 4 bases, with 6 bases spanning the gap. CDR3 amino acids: CASSLQGYNEQFF. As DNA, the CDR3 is TGTGCCAGCAGTTTACAGGGGTACAATGAGCAGTTCTTC.

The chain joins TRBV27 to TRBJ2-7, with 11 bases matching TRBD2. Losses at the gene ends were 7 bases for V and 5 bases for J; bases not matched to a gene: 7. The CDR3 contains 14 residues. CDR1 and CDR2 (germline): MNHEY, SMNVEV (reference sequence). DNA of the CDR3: TGTGCCAGCATCACTAGCGGGAGTCCCCACGAGCAGTACTTC. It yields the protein CASITSGSPHEQYF.

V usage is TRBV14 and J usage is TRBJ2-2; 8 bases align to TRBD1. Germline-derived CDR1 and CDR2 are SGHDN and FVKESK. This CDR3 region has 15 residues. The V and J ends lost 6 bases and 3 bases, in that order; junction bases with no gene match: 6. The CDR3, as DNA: TGTGCCAGCAGACCCGACAGGGGCGACACCGGGGAGCTGTTTTTT. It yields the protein CASRPDRGDTGELFF.

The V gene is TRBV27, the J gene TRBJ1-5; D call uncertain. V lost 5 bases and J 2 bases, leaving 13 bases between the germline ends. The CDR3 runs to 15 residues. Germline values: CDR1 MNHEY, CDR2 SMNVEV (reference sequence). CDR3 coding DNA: TGTGCCAGCAGTAAAGCCTTGGGTGGCAATCAGCCCCAGCATTTT. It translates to CASSKALGGNQPQHF.

CDR3 sequence reads: CSGWDSRAGELFF. The CDR3 DNA sequence: TGCAGCGGGTGGGACAGTAGGGCCGGGGAGCTGTTTTTT. The chain is built from TRBV29-1 and TRBJ2-2, with 7 nucleotides matching TRBD1. The V gene end was trimmed by 7 bases and the J gene end by 6 bases; junction bases not matched to a gene: 8. CDR3 length equals 13 residues. Germline assignment: CDR1 SQVTM and CDR2 ANQGSEA.

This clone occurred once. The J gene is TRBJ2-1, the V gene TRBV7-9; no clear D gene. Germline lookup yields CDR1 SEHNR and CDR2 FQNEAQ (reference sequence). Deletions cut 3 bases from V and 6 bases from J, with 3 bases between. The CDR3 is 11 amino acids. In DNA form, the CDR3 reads TGTGCCAGCAGCTTCCCCAATGAGCAGTTCTTC. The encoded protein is CASSFPNEQFF.

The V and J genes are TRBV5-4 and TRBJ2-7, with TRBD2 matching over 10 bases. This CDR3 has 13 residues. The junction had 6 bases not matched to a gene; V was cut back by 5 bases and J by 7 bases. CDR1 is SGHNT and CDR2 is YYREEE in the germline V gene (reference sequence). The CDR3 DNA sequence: TGTGCCAGCAGAACTAGCGGGGCGGGGGAGCAGTACTTC. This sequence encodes CASRTSGAGEQYF.

CDR3 region: CASNHEGAQFDTQYF. The CDR3 bases are TGTGCCAGCAACCACGAGGGGGCCCAATTTGATACGCAGTATTTT. The chain couples TRBV7-9 to TRBJ2-3; 7 bases are shared with TRBD1. Germline V gene data show CDR1 as SEHNR and CDR2 as FQNEAQ (reference sequence). The J segment lost 6 bases and the V segment lost 7 bases, leaving 13 bases of the junction unmatched. The CDR3 runs to 15 residues.

DNA of the CDR3: TGCGCCAGCAGTGAGTCGGGTGGGGCTGGGAGGAATGAGCAGTTCTTC. Translation gives CASSESGGAGRNEQFF. The chain joins TRBV10-1 to TRBJ2-1; TRBD2 is a possible D gene (6 bases). V lost 0 bases and J 7 bases, leaving 16 bases between the germline ends. Germline V gene data show CDR1 as WNHNN and CDR2 as SYGVQD (reference sequence). The CDR3 spans 16 residues.

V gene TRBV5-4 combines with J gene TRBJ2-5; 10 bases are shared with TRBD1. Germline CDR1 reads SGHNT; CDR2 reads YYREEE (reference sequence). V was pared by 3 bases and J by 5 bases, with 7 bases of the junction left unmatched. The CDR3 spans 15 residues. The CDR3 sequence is CASSSRDRGLETQYF. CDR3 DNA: TGTGCCAGCAGCTCCCGGGACAGGGGATTGGAGACCCAGTACTTC.

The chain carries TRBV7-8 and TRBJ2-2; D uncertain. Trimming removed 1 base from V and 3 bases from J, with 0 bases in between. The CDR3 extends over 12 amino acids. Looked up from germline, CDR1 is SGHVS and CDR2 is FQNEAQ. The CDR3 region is CASSLDTGELFF. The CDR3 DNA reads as TGTGCCAGCAGCTTAGACACCGGGGAGCTGTTTTTT.

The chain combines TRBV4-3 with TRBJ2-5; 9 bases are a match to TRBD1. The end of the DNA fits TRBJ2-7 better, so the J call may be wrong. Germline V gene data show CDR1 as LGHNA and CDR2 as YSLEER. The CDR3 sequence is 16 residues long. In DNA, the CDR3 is TGCGCCAGCAGCCAAGATGGAGGACAGGGGACCTACGAGCAGTACTTC. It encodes CASSQDGGQGTYEQYF.

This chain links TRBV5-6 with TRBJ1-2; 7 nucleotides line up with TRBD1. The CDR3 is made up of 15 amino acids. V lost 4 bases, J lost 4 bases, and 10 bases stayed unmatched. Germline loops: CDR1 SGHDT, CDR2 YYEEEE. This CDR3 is CASSGDRAGRYGYTF. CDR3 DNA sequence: TGTGCCAGCAGCGGCGACAGGGCCGGCCGCTATGGCTACACCTTC.

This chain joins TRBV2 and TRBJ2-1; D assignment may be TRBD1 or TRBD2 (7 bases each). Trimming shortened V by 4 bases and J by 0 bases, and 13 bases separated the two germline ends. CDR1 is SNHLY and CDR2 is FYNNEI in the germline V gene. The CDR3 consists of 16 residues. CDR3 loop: CASSAQGGSSYNEQFF. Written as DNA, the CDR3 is TGTGCCAGCAGTGCCCAGGGGGGGAGCTCCTACAATGAGCAGTTCTTC.

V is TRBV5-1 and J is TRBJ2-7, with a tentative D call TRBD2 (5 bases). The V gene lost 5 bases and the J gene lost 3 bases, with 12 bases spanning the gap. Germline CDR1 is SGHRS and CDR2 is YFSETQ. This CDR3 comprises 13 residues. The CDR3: CASSFGLSYEQYF. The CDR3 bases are TGCGCCAGCAGTTTTGGACTCAGCTACGAGCAGTACTTC.

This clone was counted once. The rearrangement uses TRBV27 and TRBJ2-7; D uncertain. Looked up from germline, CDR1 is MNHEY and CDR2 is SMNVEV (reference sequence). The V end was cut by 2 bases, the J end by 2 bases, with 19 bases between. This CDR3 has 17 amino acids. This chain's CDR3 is CASSLVSPSAATYEQYF. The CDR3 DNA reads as TGTGCCAGCAGTTTAGTAAGTCCTAGTGCAGCCACCTACGAGCAGTACTTC.

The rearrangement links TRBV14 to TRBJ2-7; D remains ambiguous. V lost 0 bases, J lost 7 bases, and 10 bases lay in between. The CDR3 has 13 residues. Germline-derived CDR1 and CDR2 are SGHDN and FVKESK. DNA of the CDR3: TGTGCCAGCAGCCAAGAGGTCCTCCTGGAGCAGTACTTC. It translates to CASSQEVLLEQYF. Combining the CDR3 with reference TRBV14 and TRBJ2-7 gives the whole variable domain EAGVTQFPSHSVIEKGQTVTLRCDPISGHDNLYWYRRVMGKEIKFLLHFVKESKQDESGMPNNRFLAERTGGTYSTLKVQPAELEDSGVYFCASSQEVLLEQYFGPGTRLTVT.

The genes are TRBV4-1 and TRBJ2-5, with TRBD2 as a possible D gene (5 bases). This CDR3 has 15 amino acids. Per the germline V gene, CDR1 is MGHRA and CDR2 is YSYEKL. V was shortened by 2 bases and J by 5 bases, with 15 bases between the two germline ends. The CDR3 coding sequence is TGCGCCAGCAGCCAAATACCGGGGAGCGTGGAGACCCAGTACTTC. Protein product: CASSQIPGSVETQYF.